This T cell receptor beta chain was sequenced during a study of cytomegalovirus exposure and HLA in healthy donors. About the research overall: Sequencing of about 179 million T cells in an earlier analysis found 95 million to 120 million unique TCR beta sequences. Of several hundred genotyped donors, roughly 81% grouped in the Caucasian-associated ancestry cluster.

A note on this clone: Its antigen is not known.

CDR1 is MDHEN and CDR2 is SYDVKM in the germline V gene. The CDR3 totals 12 residues. Trimming left V 5 bases short and J 8 bases short, with 10 bases between. The PCR made use of 60 Vbeta and 13 Jbeta primers. Method: immunoSEQ multiplex PCR; TCRdb's copy keeps in-frame clones and lacks some. The table shows roughly 100,000 clones, with about 70% occurring only once. Notes on the study in general: Previously analyzed data showed that most TCR beta V segments were productive at a frequency of about 87% or about 30%. In a later analysis, at a false discovery rate of 0.05, over 15,000 TCR beta sequences matched HLA alleles.

The V gene is TRBV28, the J gene TRBJ2-1; the D gene is possibly TRBD2 (6 bases). The TCR was taken from a man aged 25 to 40 in good health and CMV-seronegative. Sequenced sample: PBMCs. The CDR3 DNA is TGTGCCAGCAGTGAAAGGAGGGATGAGCAGTTCTTC. Protein: CASSERRDEQFF.